This entry describes one T cell receptor beta chain. Germline V gene data show CDR1 as ENHRY and CDR2 as SYGVKD. The CDR3 length is 15 residues. With 0 bases removed from V and 7 bases from J, the gap between germline ends came to 15 bases. The protocol was immunoSEQ multiplex PCR, while the TCRdb copy is restricted to in-frame clones and leaves out a portion. The top ten hold around 4.4% of the sample, which has just over 55,000 clones, 90% to 95% seen once. This sample is drawn from a study of technical replicates of blood from a handful of donors. The receptor was derived from a human donor in good health. Some clones in this sample may be carry-over from other donors' samples. The sequencing sample was made of PBMCs. This chain links TRBV10-3 with TRBJ2-5; no clear D. CDR3 protein: CAISESRSDSGTQYF. Written as DNA, the CDR3 is TGTGCCATCAGTGAGTCTCGCAGCGACTCGGGGACCCAGTACTTC.